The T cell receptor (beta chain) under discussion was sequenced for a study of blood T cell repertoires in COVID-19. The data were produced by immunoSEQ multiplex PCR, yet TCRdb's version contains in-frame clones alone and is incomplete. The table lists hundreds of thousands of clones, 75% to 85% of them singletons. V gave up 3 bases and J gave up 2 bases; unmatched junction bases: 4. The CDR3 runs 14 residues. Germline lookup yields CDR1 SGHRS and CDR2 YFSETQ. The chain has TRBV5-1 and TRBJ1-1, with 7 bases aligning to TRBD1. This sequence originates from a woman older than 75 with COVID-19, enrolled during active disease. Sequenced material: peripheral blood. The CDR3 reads CASSSDRSNTEAFF. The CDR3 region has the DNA TGCGCCAGCAGCTCGGACAGGTCCAACACTGAAGCTTTCTTT.